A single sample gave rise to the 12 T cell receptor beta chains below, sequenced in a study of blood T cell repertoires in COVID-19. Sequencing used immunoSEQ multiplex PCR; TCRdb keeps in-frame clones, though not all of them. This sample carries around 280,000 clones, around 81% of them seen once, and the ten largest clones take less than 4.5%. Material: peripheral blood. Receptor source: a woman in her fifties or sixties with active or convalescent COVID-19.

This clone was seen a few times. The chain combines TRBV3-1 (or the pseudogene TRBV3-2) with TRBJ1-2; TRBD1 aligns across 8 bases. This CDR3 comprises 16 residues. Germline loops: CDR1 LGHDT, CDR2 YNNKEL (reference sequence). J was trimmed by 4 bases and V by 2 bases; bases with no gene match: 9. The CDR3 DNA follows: TGTGCCAGCAGCCAATGGAGAGACCAGGGGGCCTATGGCTACACCTTC. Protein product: CASSQWRDQGAYGYTF.

The CDR3 sequence: CASSLYSDRVTDTQYF. The CDR3, as DNA: TGTGCCAGCAGTTTATATTCGGACAGAGTCACAGATACGCAGTATTTT. V is TRBV27 and J is TRBJ2-3, with D possibly being TRBD1 (6 bases). This CDR3 has 16 amino acids. The germline V gene encodes CDR1 MNHEY and CDR2 SMNVEV (reference sequence). Between the trimmed V and J ends, which lost 1 base and 2 bases, there was a span of 13 bases.

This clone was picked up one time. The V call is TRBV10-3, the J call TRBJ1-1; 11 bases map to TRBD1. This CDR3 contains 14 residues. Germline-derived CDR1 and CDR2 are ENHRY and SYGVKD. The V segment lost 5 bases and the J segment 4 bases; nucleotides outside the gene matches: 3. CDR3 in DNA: TGTGCCATCAGTAGGGGACAGGGGGTCACTGAAGCTTTCTTT. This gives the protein CAISRGQGVTEAFF.

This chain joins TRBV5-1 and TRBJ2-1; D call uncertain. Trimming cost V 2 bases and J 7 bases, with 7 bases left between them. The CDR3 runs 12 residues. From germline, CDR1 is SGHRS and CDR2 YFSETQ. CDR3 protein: CASSFQVNEQFF. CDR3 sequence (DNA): TGCGCCAGCAGCTTCCAGGTGAATGAGCAGTTCTTC.

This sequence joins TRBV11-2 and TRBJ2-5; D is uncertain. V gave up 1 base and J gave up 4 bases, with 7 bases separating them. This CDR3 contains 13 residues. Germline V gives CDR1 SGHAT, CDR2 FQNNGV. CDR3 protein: CASSLALAETQYF. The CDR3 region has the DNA TGTGCCAGCAGCTTAGCTCTGGCAGAGACCCAGTACTTC.

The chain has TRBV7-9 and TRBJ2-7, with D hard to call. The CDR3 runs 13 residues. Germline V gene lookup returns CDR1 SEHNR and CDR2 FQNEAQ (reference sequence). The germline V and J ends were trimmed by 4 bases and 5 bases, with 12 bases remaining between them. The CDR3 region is CASSSGPQDEQYF. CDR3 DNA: TGTGCCAGCAGCTCCGGCCCGCAGGACGAGCAGTACTTC.

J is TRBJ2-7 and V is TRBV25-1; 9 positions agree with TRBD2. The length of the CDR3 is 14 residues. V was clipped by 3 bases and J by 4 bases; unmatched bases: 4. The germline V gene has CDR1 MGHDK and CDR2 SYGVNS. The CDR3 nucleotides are TGTGCCAGCAGTGAGGCTAGCGGGAAGTACGAGCAGTACTTC. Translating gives CASSEASGKYEQYF.

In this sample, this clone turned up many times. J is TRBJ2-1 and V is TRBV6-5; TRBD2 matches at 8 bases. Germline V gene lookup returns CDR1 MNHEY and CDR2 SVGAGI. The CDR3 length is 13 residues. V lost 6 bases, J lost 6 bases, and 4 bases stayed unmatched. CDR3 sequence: CASRAGTSNEQFF. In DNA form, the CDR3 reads TGTGCCAGCAGGGCCGGGACTAGCAATGAGCAGTTCTTC.

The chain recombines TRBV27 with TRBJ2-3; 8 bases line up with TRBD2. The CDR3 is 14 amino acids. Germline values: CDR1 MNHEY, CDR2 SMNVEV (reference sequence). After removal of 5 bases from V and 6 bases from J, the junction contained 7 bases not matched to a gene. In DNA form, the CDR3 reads TGTGCCAGCAGTCAAGCGGGAGTCGGTGATACGCAGTATTTT. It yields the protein CASSQAGVGDTQYF.

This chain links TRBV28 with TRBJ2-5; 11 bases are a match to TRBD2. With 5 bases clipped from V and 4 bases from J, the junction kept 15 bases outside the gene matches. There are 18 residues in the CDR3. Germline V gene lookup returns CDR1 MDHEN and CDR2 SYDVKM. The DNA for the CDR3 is TGTGCCAGCAGTCTAGGCGTGTATAGCGGGAGGGGGGGAGAGACCCAGTACTTC. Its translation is CASSLGVYSGRGGETQYF.

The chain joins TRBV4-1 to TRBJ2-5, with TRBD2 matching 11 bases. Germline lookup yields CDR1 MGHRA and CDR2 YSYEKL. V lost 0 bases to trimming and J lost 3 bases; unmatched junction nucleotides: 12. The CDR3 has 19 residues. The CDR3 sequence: CASSQDLTSGSRGKETQYF. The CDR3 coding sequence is TGCGCCAGCAGCCAAGATTTAACTAGCGGGAGTAGGGGTAAAGAGACCCAGTACTTC.

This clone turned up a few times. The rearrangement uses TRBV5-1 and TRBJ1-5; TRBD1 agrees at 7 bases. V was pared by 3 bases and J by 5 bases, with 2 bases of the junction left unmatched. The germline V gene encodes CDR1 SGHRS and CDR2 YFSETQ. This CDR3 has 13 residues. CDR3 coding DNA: TGCGCCAGCAGCTGGGGGACAGATCAGCCCCAGCATTTT. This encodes CASSWGTDQPQHF.